Listed here are 24 T cell receptor beta chains from one sample, sequenced in a study of T cells after posttransplantation cyclophosphamide. Sequencing used immunoSEQ multiplex PCR; TCRdb keeps in-frame clones, though not all of them. The sample records tens of thousands of clones, around 90% being singletons. Sequencing used PBMCs. The source of these receptors is a woman in her forties with a blood cancer, CMV-positive, and with a related stem cell donor.

The chain links TRBV18 to TRBJ2-7, with 11 bases lining up with TRBD1. The CDR3 spans 14 residues. CDR1 is KGHSH, CDR2 LQKENI, per germline. Trimming took 3 bases from V and 4 from J; bases not matched to a gene: 2. The CDR3 reads CASSPGQGAYEQYF. Here the CDR3 DNA reads TGTGCCAGCTCACCCGGACAGGGGGCGTACGAGCAGTACTTC.

V gene TRBV6-5 combines with J gene TRBJ1-1; perhaps TRBD1 as D (5 bases). The CDR3 spans 14 residues. The V gene lost 5 bases and the J gene lost 5 bases, with 15 bases spanning the gap. Germline V CDR1 and CDR2: MNHEY, SVGAGI. The CDR3: CASSDQGSRTEAFF. CDR3 DNA: TGTGCCAGCAGTGATCAGGGTAGTAGGACTGAAGCTTTCTTT.

Points on this clone: One end of the junction does not line up with germline, which may come from a read error. The sample holds other DNA sequences that translate to the same CDR3. The rearrangement links TRBV6-5 to TRBJ1-6; TRBD1 is a possible D gene (6 bases). Germline values: CDR1 MNHEY, CDR2 SVGAGI. There are 15 residues in the CDR3. CDR3 DNA sequence: TGTGCCAGCAGTTTTACAGGGCTATATAATTCCCCCCTCCACTTT. Translated: CASSFTGLYNSPLHF.

V is TRBV7-3 and J is TRBJ2-1, with D maybe TRBD2 (6 bases). CDR1 is SGHTA, CDR2 FQGTGA, per germline. This CDR3 region has 14 residues. Trimming took off 1 base at V and 5 bases at J, with 9 bases between the two ends. The CDR3 sequence is CASSLKGRHNEQFF. Here the CDR3 DNA reads TGTGCCAGCAGCTTAAAGGGGAGGCACAATGAGCAGTTCTTC.

This rearrangement joins TRBV7-2 to TRBJ2-7; 9 bases are a match to TRBD1. V shed 6 bases and J 2 bases; nucleotides not matched to a gene: 17. Germline V gene data show CDR1 as SGHTA and CDR2 as FQGNSA. The CDR3 is 18 amino acids. The CDR3 sequence: CASSVAVPGQGLTYEQYF. DNA for the CDR3: TGTGCCAGCAGTGTGGCAGTCCCGGGACAGGGTCTAACCTACGAGCAGTACTTC.

CDR3 region: CASSHAAGTDSPLHF. The CDR3, as DNA: TGTGCCAGCAGCCATGCTGCCGGGACAGATTCACCCCTCCACTTT. The chain employs TRBV7-9 and TRBJ1-6, with TRBD1 matching 7 bases. With 5 bases clipped from V and 8 bases from J, the junction kept 9 bases outside the gene matches. This CDR3 is built from 15 residues. Per the germline V gene, CDR1 is SEHNR and CDR2 is FQNEAQ (reference sequence).

The rearrangement links TRBV21-1 to TRBJ2-6; the table assigns TRBD1, which was not confirmed against the DNA. TRBV21-1 is described as a pseudogene. This CDR3 has 19 residues. The CDR3 sequence is CASTSGQGNRGAGANVLTF. The CDR3 DNA is TGTGCCAGCACCAGTGGGCAGGGGAACAGGGGTGCTGGGGCCAACGTCCTGACTTTC.

The V call is TRBV28, the J call TRBJ1-5; D is undetermined. Germline V lookup: CDR1 MDHEN, CDR2 SYDVKM. V was trimmed by 6 bases and J by 1 base, leaving 10 bases between them. There are 14 residues in the CDR3. The CDR3 loop is CASRREVSNQPQHF. CDR3 bases: TGTGCCAGCAGGAGGGAAGTCAGCAATCAGCCCCAGCATTTT. Full variable domain (remainder filled in from reference TRBV28 and TRBJ1-5): DVKVTQSSRYLVKRTGEKVFLECVQDMDHENMFWYRQDPGLGLRLIYFSYDVKMKEKGDIPEGYSVSREKKERFSLILESASTNQTSMYLCASRREVSNQPQHFGDGTRLSIL.

The chain combines TRBV15 with TRBJ2-7; D not resolved. Germline V gene data show CDR1 as LNHNV and CDR2 as YYDKDF (reference sequence). V was trimmed by 0 bases and J by 1 base, leaving 10 bases between them. This CDR3 spans 15 amino acids. The CDR3 coding sequence is TGTGCCACCAGCAGAGAAATCGCCGGTTCCTACGAGCAGTACTTC. As protein: CATSREIAGSYEQYF.

The J gene is TRBJ2-5, the V gene TRBV6-5; the match to TRBD1 covers 10 bases. The CDR3 is made up of 16 amino acids. Germline lookup yields CDR1 MNHEY and CDR2 SVGAGI. Trimming cost V 4 bases and J 5 bases; bases outside gene matches: 10. In nucleotides, the CDR3 is TGTGCCAGCAGTTCGCCCTCCGGGACAGGGGAGGAGACCCAGTACTTC. Translating it yields CASSSPSGTGEETQYF.

This clone appeared a few times. The chain combines TRBV7-3 with TRBJ2-1; TRBD2 matches 8 bases. V trimming: 0 bases; J trimming: 5 bases; junction bases outside the gene matches: 9. Germline CDR1 reads SGHTA; CDR2 reads FQGTGA. CDR3 size: 17 residues. CDR3 protein: CASSLTGNSGADNEQFF. CDR3 in DNA: TGTGCCAGCAGCTTAACGGGGAATAGCGGGGCAGACAATGAGCAGTTCTTC. The full variable domain, with the rest looked up from reference TRBV7-3 and TRBJ2-1, is GAGVSQTPSNKVTEKGKYVELRCDPISGHTALYWYRQSLGQGPEFLIYFQGTGAADDSGLPNDRFFAVRPEGSVSTLKIQRTERGDSAVYLCASSLTGNSGADNEQFFGPGTRLTVL.

The chain uses TRBV7-2 and TRBJ1-2; D is possibly TRBD1 (6 bases). V gave up 5 bases and J gave up 6 bases, with 16 bases separating them. Germline lookup yields CDR1 SGHTA and CDR2 FQGNSA. The CDR3 totals 14 residues. The CDR3 is CASSPWTDRNGYTF. In nucleotides, the CDR3 is TGTGCCAGCAGCCCGTGGACAGACAGGAATGGCTACACCTTC.

The chain has TRBV7-8 and TRBJ2-2; TRBD2 might be the D (5 bases). The CDR3 consists of 17 residues. Trimming left V 1 base short and J 6 bases short, with 18 bases between. Germline V CDR1 and CDR2: SGHVS, FQNEAQ. The CDR3 is CASSLVPEGDRSGELFF. The CDR3 DNA sequence: TGTGCCAGCAGCTTAGTCCCCGAGGGCGATCGTTCCGGGGAGCTGTTTTTT.

V is TRBV29-1 and J is TRBJ2-2; 9 bases agree with TRBD1. With V trimmed by 3 bases and J by 7 bases, 6 bases remained unmatched. Per the germline V gene, CDR1 is SQVTM and CDR2 is ANQGSEA. This CDR3 region has 14 residues. CDR3 amino acids: CSVDVTGGVGELFF. The CDR3 coding sequence is TGCAGCGTTGACGTGACAGGGGGTGTCGGGGAGCTGTTTTTT.

The chain recombines TRBV12-5 with TRBJ2-2; 7 positions match TRBD1. CDR3 size: 13 residues. Trimming cost V 6 bases and J 5 bases; bases outside gene matches: 3. The germline CDR1 and CDR2 sequences are LGHNT and FRNRAP. The CDR3 loop is CASGPQGTGELFF. In nucleotides, the CDR3 is TGTGCTAGTGGCCCACAGGGGACCGGGGAGCTGTTTTTT. The full variable domain, completed using reference TRBV12-5 and TRBJ2-2, is DARVTQTPRHKVTEMGQEVTMRCQPILGHNTVFWYRQTMMQGLELLAYFRNRAPLDDSGMPKDRFSAEMPDATLATLKIQPSEPRDSAVYFCASGPQGTGELFFGEGSRLTVL.

The chain links TRBV5-1 to TRBJ2-5, with a tentative D call TRBD2 (6 bases). Trimming removed 6 bases at V and 4 bases at J, with 13 bases between. The germline V gene has CDR1 SGHRS and CDR2 YFSETQ. The CDR3 length is 13 residues. CDR3 loop: CASNRDGRETQYF. The CDR3 nucleotides read TGCGCCAGCAACCGGGACGGGAGAGAGACCCAGTACTTC.

J is TRBJ1-2 and V is TRBV11-3; maybe TRBD1 (6 bases). V was clipped by 4 bases and J by 7 bases, with 16 bases between them. The CDR3 consists of 14 residues. Per germline, CDR1 SGHNT and CDR2 YENEEA. The CDR3 bases are TGTGCCAGCAGCTCCCGGGACACCGTTCGTGGCTACACCTTC. Protein sequence: CASSSRDTVRGYTF. The entire variable domain, with the rest obtained from reference TRBV11-3 and TRBJ1-2, is as follows: EAGVVQSPRYKIIEKKQPVAFWCNPISGHNTLYWYLQNLGQGPELLIRYENEEAVDDSQLPKDRFSAERLKGVDSTLKIQPAELGDSAVYLCASSSRDTVRGYTFGSGTRLTVV.

The chain is built from TRBV7-9 and TRBJ2-3; possibly TRBD2 for D (5 bases). The CDR3 runs to 17 residues. Germline lookup yields CDR1 SEHNR and CDR2 FQNEAQ (reference sequence). V lost 5 bases, J lost 2 bases, and 20 bases lay in between. The CDR3 here is CASSPEAAGPLTDTQYF. In DNA form, the CDR3 reads TGTGCCAGCAGCCCGGAGGCGGCAGGCCCACTCACAGATACGCAGTATTTT.

CDR3 sequence (DNA): TGTGCCAGCAGCCAAGATGGGGGGTTAATAGCGGCACCCTACGAGCAGTACTTC. This codes for CASSQDGGLIAAPYEQYF. The V gene is TRBV4-2, the J gene TRBJ2-7, with a tentative D call TRBD2 (6 bases). V was clipped by 0 bases and J by 2 bases, with 20 bases between them. In germline, CDR1 is LGHNA, CDR2 YNFKEQ. The CDR3 contains 18 residues.

The V gene is TRBV7-6, the J gene TRBJ2-1, with 7 bases lining up with TRBD1. Trimming removed 1 base from V and 6 bases from J; junction bases left unmatched: 3. The CDR3 has 14 residues. Germline V gene data show CDR1 as SGHVS and CDR2 as FNYEAQ. The CDR3 DNA follows: TGTGCCAGCAGCTTAGGCACAGGGGCCAATGAGCAGTTCTTC. It codes for CASSLGTGANEQFF.

This clone was picked up one time. The rearrangement uses TRBV19 and TRBJ2-7; D perhaps matches TRBD2 (6 bases). Germline CDR1 is LNHDA and CDR2 is SQIVND (reference sequence). The CDR3 is 16 amino acids. The germline V and J ends were trimmed by 7 bases and 5 bases, with 24 bases remaining between them. CDR3 in amino acids: CASKTLEGDGRHEQYF. The CDR3 DNA reads as TGTGCCAGTAAGACTCTGGAGGGTGACGGAAGGCACGAGCAGTACTTC.

The rearrangement joins TRBV29-1 to TRBJ2-3, with 7 bases aligning to TRBD1. V lost 1 base to trimming and J lost 3 bases; unmatched junction nucleotides: 1. Germline CDR1 SQVTM, CDR2 ANQGSEA. The CDR3 totals 13 residues. CDR3 loop: CSVEVQGTDTQYF. The CDR3 bases are TGCAGCGTTGAAGTACAGGGGACAGATACGCAGTATTTT.

This clone was picked up a small number of times. The gene calls are TRBV28 and TRBJ1-2, with 9 bases that match TRBD1. With V trimmed by 3 bases and J by 7 bases, 9 bases remained unmatched. Germline loops: CDR1 MDHEN, CDR2 SYDVKM. The CDR3 runs 15 residues. The CDR3 loop reads CASSFGGGQGSGYTF. CDR3 nucleotides: TGTGCCAGCAGTTTTGGAGGGGGACAGGGAAGTGGCTACACCTTC.

The genes are TRBV21-1 and TRBJ2-3; the D segment call TRBD1 is taken from the table without a DNA check. TRBV21-1 is a documented pseudogene. CDR3 length equals 18 residues. CDR3 DNA: TGTGCCAGCAGCAAAGCGTTGAGGGGTAGGGGGACCACAGATACGCAGTATTTT. It is translated as CASSKALRGRGTTDTQYF.